This T cell receptor (beta chain) emerged from a study of liver allograft versus peripheral blood T cells. Overall study context: Graft-liver T cell receptor repertoires were compared against recipient peripheral blood repertoires. Study-wide results and limits: Repertoires found inside liver allografts reportedly differed from T cell receptor repertoires in peripheral blood.

TCRdb reanalysed the reads using MiXCR and keeps one entry per CDR3 protein. Altogether roughly 250 distinct CDR3 sequences are present, about 17% being singletons, with the ten largest covering roughly 59%. Within the sample, this clonotype is medium-sized (0.01 to 0.1%). What it binds is unknown. The CDR3 is 13 amino acids. The V end was cut by 5 bases, the J end by 5 bases, with 10 bases between. Germline V lookup: CDR1 SGHTA, CDR2 FQGNSA. This rearrangement joins TRBV7-2 to TRBJ1-5; D gene unclear. The origin of this receptor is a human patient who had a liver transplant. Part of the T cell pool may stem from the graft donor. The CDR3 spells CASSPRRDQPQHF. CDR3 nucleotides: TGTGCCAGCAGCCCGAGGAGGGATCAGCCCCAGCATTTT. Looking up the rest from reference TRBV7-2 and TRBJ1-5 gives the full variable domain: GAGVSQSPSNKVTEKGKDVELRCDPISGHTALYWYRQSLGQGLEFLIYFQGNSAPDKSGLPSDRFSAERTGGSVSTLTIQRTQQEDSAVYLCASSPRRDQPQHFGDGTRLSIL.